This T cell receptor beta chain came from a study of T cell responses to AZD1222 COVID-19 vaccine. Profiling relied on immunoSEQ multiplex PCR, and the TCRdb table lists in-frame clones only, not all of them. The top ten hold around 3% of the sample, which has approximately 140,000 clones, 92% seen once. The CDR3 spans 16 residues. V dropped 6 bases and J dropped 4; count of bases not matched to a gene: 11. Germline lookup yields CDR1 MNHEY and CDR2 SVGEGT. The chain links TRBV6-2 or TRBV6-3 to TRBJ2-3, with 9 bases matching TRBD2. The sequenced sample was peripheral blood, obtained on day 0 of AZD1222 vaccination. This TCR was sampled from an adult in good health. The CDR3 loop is CASSPLRGRVADTQYF. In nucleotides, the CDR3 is TGTGCCAGCAGCCCCCTACGCGGGAGGGTTGCAGATACGCAGTATTTT.